This T cell receptor (beta chain) was captured in a study of cytomegalovirus exposure and HLA in healthy donors. Primers for the PCR totalled 60 Vbeta and 13 Jbeta. Generated by immunoSEQ multiplex PCR, the TCRdb table keeps only in-frame clones and is missing some. The profile shows around 150,000 clones, about 72% of them singletons. Germline lookup yields CDR1 SGHTA and CDR2 FQGNSA. The CDR3 contains 15 residues. With 3 bases removed from V and 4 bases from J, the gap between germline ends came to 10 bases. Nominal health characterized the donors when sampled, though unrecorded immune exposures were likely. Study-level findings and limits: Researchers had no immune exposure information except CMV serostatus available.

On this clone itself: The target antigen is unknown.

The receptor's source is a male donor in good health and CMV-seronegative. The rearrangement links TRBV7-2 to TRBJ2-6; a possible D gene is TRBD1 (5 bases). Sequencing used PBMCs. The CDR3 DNA reads TGTGCCAGCAGCTTCGGACATGTGGGGGCCAACGTCCTGACTTTC. Protein product: CASSFGHVGANVLTF.